This TCR beta chain was captured by sequencing in a study of blood T cell repertoires in COVID-19. Study background: In each case, the material was cDNA or gDNA derived from T cells, B-cell-depleted T cells, or PBMCs.

The table came from immunoSEQ multiplex PCR; TCRdb's copy has only in-frame clones and leaves some out. This sample carries about 410,000 clones, just over 85% of them seen once, and the ten largest clones take approximately 1.4%. Trimming cost V 4 bases and J 2 bases; bases outside gene matches: 8. Germline values: CDR1 MNHNY, CDR2 SVGAGI (reference sequence). The CDR3 runs to 15 residues. The chain combines TRBV6-6 with TRBJ2-7, with 7 bases identical to TRBD2. Sequenced input: peripheral blood. This clonotype originated in a young woman with active or convalescent COVID-19. CDR3 DNA sequence: TGTGCCAGCAGTTTACAGGCGGCGGGGGCCTACGAGCAGTACTTC. Translated, it gives CASSLQAAGAYEQYF.